This paragraph covers one TCR beta chain sequence. Its cognate antigen is unknown. The data belong to a study of Ad26.COV2.S vaccination and SARS-CoV-2 variants. Whole-study findings and limits: Vaccine and placebo groups showed comparable non-spike TCR breadth. After vaccination, substantial breadth of spike-specific CD8+ and CD4+ responses was reported.

Treatment in this sample: some 19 received Ad26.COV2.S at low or high dose, single or two shots; five or six received placebo; per-sample allocation not given. Vaccine and placebo recipients were sampled on day 63 after the first injection. The CDR3 runs 15 residues. The V and J ends lost 2 bases and 4 bases respectively, with 15 bases between them. Germline V gene data show CDR1 as SGHRS and CDR2 as YFSETQ. Produced via immunoSEQ multiplex PCR; TCRdb's table is partial and in-frame only. The sample yields about 430,000 clones, 75% to 95% seen once. The chain combines TRBV5-1 with TRBJ1-1; perhaps TRBD1 as D (6 bases). The TCR sequence derives from a person between 18 and 65 years old who received the Ad26.COV2.S COVID-19 vaccine or a placebo. The sequenced sample was peripheral blood, obtained in a trial of Ad26.COV2.S vaccine versus placebo. The CDR3 sequence is CASSFTVGASTEAFF. In nucleotides, the CDR3 is TGCGCCAGCAGCTTTACAGTGGGGGCCAGCACTGAAGCTTTCTTT.